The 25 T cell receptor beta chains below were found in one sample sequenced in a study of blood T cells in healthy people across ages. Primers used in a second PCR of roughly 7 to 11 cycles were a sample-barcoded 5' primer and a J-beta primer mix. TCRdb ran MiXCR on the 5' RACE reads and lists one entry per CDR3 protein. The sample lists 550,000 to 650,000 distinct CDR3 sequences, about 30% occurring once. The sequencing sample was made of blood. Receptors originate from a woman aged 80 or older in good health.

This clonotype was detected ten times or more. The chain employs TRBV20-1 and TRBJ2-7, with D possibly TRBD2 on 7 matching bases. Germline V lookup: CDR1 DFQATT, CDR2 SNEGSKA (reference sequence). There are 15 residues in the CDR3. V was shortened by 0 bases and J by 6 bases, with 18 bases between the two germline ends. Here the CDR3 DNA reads TGCAGTGCTAGAGAGTTCGGTGGGGGGGCGACCGAGCAGTACTTC. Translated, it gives CSAREFGGGATEQYF.

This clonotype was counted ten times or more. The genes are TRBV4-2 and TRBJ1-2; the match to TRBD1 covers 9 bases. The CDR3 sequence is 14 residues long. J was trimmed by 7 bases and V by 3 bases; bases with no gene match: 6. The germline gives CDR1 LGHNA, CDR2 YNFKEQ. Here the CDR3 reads CASSHLDRGSGYTF. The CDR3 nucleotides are TGTGCCAGCAGCCATCTCGACAGGGGGAGTGGCTACACCTTC.

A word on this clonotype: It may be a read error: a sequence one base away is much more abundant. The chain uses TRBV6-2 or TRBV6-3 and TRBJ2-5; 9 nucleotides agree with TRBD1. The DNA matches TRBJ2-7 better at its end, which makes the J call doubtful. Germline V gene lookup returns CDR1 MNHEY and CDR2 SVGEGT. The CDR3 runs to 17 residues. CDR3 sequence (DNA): TGTGCCAGCAGTTACTCCCTGGCACAGGGGGCCACCTACGAGCAGTACTTC. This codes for CASSYSLAQGATYEQYF.

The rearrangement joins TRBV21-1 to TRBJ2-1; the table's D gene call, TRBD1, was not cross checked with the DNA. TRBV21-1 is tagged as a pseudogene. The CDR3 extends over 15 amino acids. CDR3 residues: CASKKRGQGGDEQFF. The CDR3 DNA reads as TGTGCCAGCAAAAAGAGGGGACAGGGAGGAGATGAGCAGTTCTTC.

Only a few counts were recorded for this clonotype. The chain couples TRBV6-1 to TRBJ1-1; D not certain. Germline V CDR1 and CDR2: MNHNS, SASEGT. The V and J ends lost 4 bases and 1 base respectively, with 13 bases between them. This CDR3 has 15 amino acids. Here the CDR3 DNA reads TGTGCCAGCAGTGTTCCCCGCAGGCCGAACACTGAAGCTTTCTTT. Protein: CASSVPRRPNTEAFF.

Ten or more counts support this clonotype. In nucleotides, the CDR3 is TGTGCCAGCAGTTCCAGCAGGGGTTCGGACATTCAGTACTTC. Translation: CASSSSRGSDIQYF. The rearrangement uses TRBV7-2 and TRBJ2-4; possibly TRBD1 for D (6 bases). CDR1 and CDR2 (germline): SGHTA, FQGNSA. Trimming removed 6 bases from V and 8 bases from J, with 17 bases in between. The CDR3 totals 14 residues.

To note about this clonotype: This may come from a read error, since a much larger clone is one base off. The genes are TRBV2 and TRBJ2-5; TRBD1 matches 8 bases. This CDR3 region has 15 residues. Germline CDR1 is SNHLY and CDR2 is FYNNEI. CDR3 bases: TGTGCCTGCAGTGAATCCGCGACAGGGGCGCGGACCCAGTACTTC. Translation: CACSESATGARTQYF. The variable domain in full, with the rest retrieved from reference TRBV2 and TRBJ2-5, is EPEVTQTPSHQVTQMGQEVILRCVPISNHLYFYWYRQILGQKVEFLVSFYNNEISEKSEIFDDQFSVERPDGSNFTLKIRSTKLEDSAMYFCACSESATGARTQYFGPGTRLLVL.

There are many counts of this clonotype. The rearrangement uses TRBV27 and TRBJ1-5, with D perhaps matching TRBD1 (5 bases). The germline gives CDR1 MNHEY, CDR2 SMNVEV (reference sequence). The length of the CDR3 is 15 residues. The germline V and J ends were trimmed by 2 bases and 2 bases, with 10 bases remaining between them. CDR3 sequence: CASSLQGLGNQPQHF. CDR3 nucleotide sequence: TGTGCCAGCAGTTTACAGGGCTTGGGCAATCAGCCCCAGCATTTT.

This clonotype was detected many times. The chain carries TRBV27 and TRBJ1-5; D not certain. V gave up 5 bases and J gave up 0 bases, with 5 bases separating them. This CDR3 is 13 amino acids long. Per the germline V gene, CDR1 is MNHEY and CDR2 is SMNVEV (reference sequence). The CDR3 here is CASSTRSNQPQHF. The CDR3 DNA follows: TGTGCCAGCAGTACTCGTAGCAATCAGCCCCAGCATTTT.

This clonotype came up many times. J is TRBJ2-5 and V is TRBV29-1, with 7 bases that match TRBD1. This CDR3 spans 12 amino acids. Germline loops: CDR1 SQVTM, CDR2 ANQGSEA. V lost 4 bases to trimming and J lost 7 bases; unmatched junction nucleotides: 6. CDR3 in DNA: TGCAGCGTTGCGCGCTCAGGGGGGACCCAGTACTTC. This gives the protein CSVARSGGTQYF.

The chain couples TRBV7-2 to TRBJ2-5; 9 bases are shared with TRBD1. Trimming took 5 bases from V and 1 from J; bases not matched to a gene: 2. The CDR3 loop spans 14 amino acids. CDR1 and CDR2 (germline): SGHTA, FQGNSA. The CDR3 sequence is CASSRTGAQETQYF. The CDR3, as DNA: TGTGCCAGCAGCCGGACAGGGGCCCAAGAGACCCAGTACTTC.

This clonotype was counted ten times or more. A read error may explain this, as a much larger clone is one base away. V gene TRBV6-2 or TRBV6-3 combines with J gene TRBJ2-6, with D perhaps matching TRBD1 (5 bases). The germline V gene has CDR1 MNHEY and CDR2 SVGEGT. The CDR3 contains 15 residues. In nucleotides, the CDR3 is TGTGCCAGCAGTTGGTCAGGCTCTGGGGCCAACGTCCGGACTTTC. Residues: CASSWSGSGANVRTF.

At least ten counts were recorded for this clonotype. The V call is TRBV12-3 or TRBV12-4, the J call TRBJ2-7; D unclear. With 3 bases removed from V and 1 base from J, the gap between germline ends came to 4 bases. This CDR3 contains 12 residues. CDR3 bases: TGTGCCAGCAGTTTTGTATCCTACGAGCAGTACTTC. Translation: CASSFVSYEQYF.

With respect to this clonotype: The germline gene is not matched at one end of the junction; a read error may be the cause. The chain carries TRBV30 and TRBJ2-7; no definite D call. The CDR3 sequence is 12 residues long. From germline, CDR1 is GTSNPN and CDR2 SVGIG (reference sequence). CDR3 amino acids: CTWSVEPYEQYF. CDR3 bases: TGTACCTGGAGTGTAGAGCCATACGAGCAGTACTTC.

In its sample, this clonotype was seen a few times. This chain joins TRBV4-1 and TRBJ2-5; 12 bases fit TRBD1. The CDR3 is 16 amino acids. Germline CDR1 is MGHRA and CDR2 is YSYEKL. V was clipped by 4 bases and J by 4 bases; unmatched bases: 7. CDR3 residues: CASSPRDRGQGETQYF. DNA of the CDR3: TGCGCCAGCAGCCCCCGGGACAGGGGGCAAGGAGAGACCCAGTACTTC.

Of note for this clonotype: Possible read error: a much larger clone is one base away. The CDR3 bases are TGTGCCAGCAGTTTAGCACGTAGCGCCGAACTGTTTTTT. Translation: CASSLARSAELFF. The genes are TRBV12-3 or TRBV12-4 and TRBJ1-4; D is undetermined. The CDR3 is 13 amino acids. V was pared by 0 bases and J by 12 bases, with 11 bases between.

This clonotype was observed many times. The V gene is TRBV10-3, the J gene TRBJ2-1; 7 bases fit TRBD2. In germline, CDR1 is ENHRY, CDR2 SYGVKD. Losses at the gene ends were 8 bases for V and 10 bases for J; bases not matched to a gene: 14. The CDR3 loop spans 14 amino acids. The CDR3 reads CAIGGRGVWGEQFF. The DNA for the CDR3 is TGTGCCATCGGCGGACGGGGGGTCTGGGGCGAGCAGTTCTTC.

CDR3: CAWSEDSNYGYTF. CDR3 DNA: TGTGCCTGGAGTGAAGACAGTAACTATGGCTACACCTTC. This sequence joins TRBV30 and TRBJ1-2, with D possibly TRBD1 on 5 matching bases. V was cut by 1 base and J by 1 base, with 7 bases left in between. The CDR3 loop spans 13 amino acids. Germline loops: CDR1 GTSNPN, CDR2 SVGIG (reference sequence).

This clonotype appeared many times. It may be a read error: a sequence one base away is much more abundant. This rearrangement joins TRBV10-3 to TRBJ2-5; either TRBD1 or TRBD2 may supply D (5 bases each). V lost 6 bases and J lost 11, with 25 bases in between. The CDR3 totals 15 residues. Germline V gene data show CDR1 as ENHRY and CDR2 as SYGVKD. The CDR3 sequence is CAISNRDAEYNEQYF. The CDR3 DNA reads TGTGCCATCAGCAACCGGGACGCGGAATACAATGAGCAGTACTTC.

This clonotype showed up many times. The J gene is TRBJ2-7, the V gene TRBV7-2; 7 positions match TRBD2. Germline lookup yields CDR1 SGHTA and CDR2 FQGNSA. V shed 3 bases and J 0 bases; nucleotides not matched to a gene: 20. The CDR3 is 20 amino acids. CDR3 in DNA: TGTGCCAGCAGCTTGGGCGTTAACCTAAGGAGCGGGACGGGCTCCTACGAGCAGTACTTC. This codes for CASSLGVNLRSGTGSYEQYF.

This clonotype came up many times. This CDR3 is CSAAGGDEKLFF. In DNA form, the CDR3 reads TGCAGTGCTGCGGGGGGGGATGAAAAACTGTTTTTT. This chain uses TRBV20-1 with TRBJ1-4; maybe TRBD1 (5 bases). V was pared by 5 bases and J by 6 bases, with 10 bases between. Germline V gene lookup returns CDR1 DFQATT and CDR2 SNEGSKA (reference sequence). This CDR3 spans 12 amino acids.

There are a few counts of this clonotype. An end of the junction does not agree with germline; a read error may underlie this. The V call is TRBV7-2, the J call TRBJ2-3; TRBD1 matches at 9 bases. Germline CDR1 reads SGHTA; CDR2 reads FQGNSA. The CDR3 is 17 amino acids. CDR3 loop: CASSFRIQGARADTRYF. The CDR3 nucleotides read TGTGCCAGCAGCTTCCGGATACAGGGGGCTAGGGCAGATACGCGGTATTTT. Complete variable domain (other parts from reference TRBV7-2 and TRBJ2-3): GAGVSQSPSNKVTEKGKDVELRCDPISGHTALYWYRQSLGQGLEFLIYFQGNSAPDKSGLPSDRFSAERTGGSVSTLTIQRTQQEDSAVYLCASSFRIQGARADTRYFGPGTRLTVL.

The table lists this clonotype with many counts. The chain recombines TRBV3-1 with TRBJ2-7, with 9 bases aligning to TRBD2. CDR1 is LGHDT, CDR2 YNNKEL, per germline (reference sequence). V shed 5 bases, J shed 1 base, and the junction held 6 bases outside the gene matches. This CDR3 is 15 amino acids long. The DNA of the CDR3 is TGTGCCAGCAGCGTTAGCGGGGGAGGATCCTACGAGCAGTACTTC. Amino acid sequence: CASSVSGGGSYEQYF.

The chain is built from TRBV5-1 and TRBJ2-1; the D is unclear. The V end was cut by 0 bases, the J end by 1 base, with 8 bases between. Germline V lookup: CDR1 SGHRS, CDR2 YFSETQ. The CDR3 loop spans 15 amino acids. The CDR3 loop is CASSLAETSYNEQFF. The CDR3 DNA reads TGCGCCAGCAGCTTGGCCGAAACATCCTACAATGAGCAGTTCTTC.

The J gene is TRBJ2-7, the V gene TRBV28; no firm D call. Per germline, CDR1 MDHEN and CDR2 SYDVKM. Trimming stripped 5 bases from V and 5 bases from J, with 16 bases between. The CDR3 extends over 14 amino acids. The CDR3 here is CASSARAPRDEQYF. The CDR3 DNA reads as TGTGCCAGCAGTGCCCGGGCCCCAAGGGACGAGCAGTACTTC.